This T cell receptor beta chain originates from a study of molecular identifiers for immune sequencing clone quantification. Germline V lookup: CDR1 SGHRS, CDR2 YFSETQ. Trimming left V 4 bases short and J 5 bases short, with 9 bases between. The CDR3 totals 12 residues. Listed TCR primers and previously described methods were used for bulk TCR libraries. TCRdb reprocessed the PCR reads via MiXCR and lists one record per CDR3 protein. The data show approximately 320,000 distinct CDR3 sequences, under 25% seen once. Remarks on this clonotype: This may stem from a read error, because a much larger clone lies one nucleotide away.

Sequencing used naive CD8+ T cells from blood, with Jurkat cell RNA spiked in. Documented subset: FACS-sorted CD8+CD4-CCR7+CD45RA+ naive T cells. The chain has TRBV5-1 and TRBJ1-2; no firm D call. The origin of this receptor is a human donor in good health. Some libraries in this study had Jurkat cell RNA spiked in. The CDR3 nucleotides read TGCGCCAGCAGCATGGAAGGTTATGGCTACACCTTC. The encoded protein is CASSMEGYGYTF.